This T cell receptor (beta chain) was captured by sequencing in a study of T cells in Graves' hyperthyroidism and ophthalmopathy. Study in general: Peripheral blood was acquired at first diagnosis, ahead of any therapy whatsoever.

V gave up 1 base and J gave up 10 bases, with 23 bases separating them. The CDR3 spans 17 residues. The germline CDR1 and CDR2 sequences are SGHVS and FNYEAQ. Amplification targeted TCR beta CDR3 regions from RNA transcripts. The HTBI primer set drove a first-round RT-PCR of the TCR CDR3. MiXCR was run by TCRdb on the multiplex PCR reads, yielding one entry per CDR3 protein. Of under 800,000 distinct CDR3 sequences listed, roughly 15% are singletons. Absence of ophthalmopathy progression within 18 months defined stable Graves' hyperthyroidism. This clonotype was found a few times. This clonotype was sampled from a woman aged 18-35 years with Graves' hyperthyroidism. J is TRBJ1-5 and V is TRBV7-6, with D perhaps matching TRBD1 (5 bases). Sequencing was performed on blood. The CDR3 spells CASSLESGAVSISPQHF. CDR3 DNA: TGTGCCAGCAGCTTAGAGTCCGGGGCAGTATCCATCAGCCCCCAGCATTTT.